These T cell receptor beta chains were read from a single sample in a study of blood T cell repertoires in COVID-19. This table comes from immunoSEQ multiplex PCR, and its TCRdb copy is limited to in-frame clones, with some not included. The sample has 200,000 to 300,000 clones; about 80% are singletons. The specimen sequenced was peripheral blood. The receptors were gathered from a woman older than 75 with acute or convalescent COVID-19. The CDR3 runs from the conserved cysteine through the conserved F or W. The order of the fields is V gene, J gene, CDR3 length, CDR3 protein.

>TRBV27|TRBJ1-2|17
CASSPGQGIKLYYGYTF
>TRBV19|TRBJ2-5|15
CASSIWTGYQETQYF
>TRBV7-9|TRBJ1-6|15
CASSSWTGGDSPLHF
>TRBV19|TRBJ2-1|14
CASSRGVSYNEQFF
>TRBV5-1|TRBJ2-7|15
CASSPGGGIPYEQYF
>TRBV11-3|TRBJ2-3|17
CASSSTGLAGHTDTQYF
>TRBV11-2|TRBJ1-1|12
CASSPDGGEAFF
>TRBV5-1|TRBJ1-1|16
CASSPDRRGHGTEAFF
>TRBV6-5|TRBJ2-1|15
CASSYGGGLGNEQFF
>TRBV12-3/TRBV12-4|TRBJ1-1|13
CASSLFRGAEAFF
>TRBV9|TRBJ2-7|15
CASSVEVGVTYEQYF
>TRBV4-1|TRBJ2-3|16
CASSLSRGIRTDTQYF
>TRBV5-4|TRBJ2-7|15
CASTRDRESSYEQYF
>TRBV5-6|TRBJ2-7|17
CASSLDSTGNRPYEQYF
>TRBV23-1|TRBJ1-4|15
CASSHSLEVGEKLFF
>TRBV19|TRBJ2-3|16
CASSIGLSAGTDTQYF
>TRBV12-3/TRBV12-4|TRBJ1-2|12
CASSFAGYGYTF
>TRBV6-6|TRBJ2-7|16
CASSYQPRAGLYEQYF
>TRBV19|TRBJ1-1|17
CASSRPRGGRGNTEAFF
>TRBV9|TRBJ2-6|18
CASSVGGGMGLGANVLTF
>TRBV9|TRBJ1-2|15
CASSVDGTGEYGYTF
>TRBV15|TRBJ1-1|14
CATSRASAGTEAFF
>TRBV27|TRBJ2-3|12
CASGTGVYTQYF
>TRBV27|TRBJ1-6|14
CASSSSQGNSPLHF
>TRBV5-4|TRBJ2-3|16
CASSRDGTTSTDTQYF
>TRBV6-5|TRBJ2-7|15
CASSVTGHLTYEQYF
>TRBV11-3|TRBJ2-5|17
CASSLAGTGAGQGTQYF
>TRBV3-1/TRBV3-2|TRBJ1-4|14
CASSQGPDNEKLFF
>TRBV25-1|TRBJ1-2|13
CASSEPGNYGYTF
>TRBV19|TRBJ2-7|15
CASSPRPGGSYEQYF
>TRBV11-3|TRBJ1-6|14
CASPLTGTDSPLHF
>TRBV5-1|TRBJ1-2|13
CASSSSDSHGYTF
>TRBV7-9|TRBJ2-7|12
CASSLGRYEQYF
>TRBV3-1/TRBV3-2|TRBJ2-5|16
CASSRNPSGSKETQYF
>TRBV18|TRBJ2-1|16
CASSPPRQGAYNEQFF
>TRBV6-6|TRBJ1-1|14
CASSSGDLNTEAFF
>TRBV2|TRBJ1-6|14
CATDVSTGRSPLHF
>TRBV6-5|TRBJ1-1|14
CASSYSAGNTEAFF
>TRBV5-1|TRBJ2-3|16
CASSIRTSGSTDTQYF
>TRBV6-5|TRBJ2-5|15
CASIQTSGSYGTQYF
>TRBV4-1|TRBJ1-6|18
CASSQDAGRGRSNSPLHF
>TRBV5-6|TRBJ1-2|15
CASSSRQGRGYGYTF
>TRBV3-1/TRBV3-2|TRBJ1-2|14
CASSQGESEGGYTF
>TRBV24-1|TRBJ2-1|15
CATQKSAAGGNEQFF
>TRBV9|TRBJ2-1|13
CASSVDGFGEQFF
>TRBV3-1/TRBV3-2|TRBJ1-2|14
CASSQGAENYGYTF
>TRBV10-3|TRBJ1-6|16
CAISESKDRANSPLHF
>TRBV6-5|TRBJ2-3|15
CASRPILAGTDTQYF
>TRBV7-8|TRBJ2-7|15
CASSPVTGGSYEQYF
>TRBV4-3|TRBJ2-2|17
CASSQQWAGAPWGELFF